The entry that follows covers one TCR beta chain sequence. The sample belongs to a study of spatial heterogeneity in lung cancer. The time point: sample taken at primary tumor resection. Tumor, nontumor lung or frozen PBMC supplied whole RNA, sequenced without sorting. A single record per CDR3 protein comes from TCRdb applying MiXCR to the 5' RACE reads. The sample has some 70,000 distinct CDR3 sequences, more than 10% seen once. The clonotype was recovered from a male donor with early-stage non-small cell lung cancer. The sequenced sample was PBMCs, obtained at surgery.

For the CDR3, the DNA is TGTGCCAGCAGTTTATGGGGACAGCAGAACACTGAAGCTTTCTTT. Amino acid sequence: CASSLWGQQNTEAFF. This sequence joins TRBV27 and TRBJ1-1; TRBD1 matches at 7 bases. The junction had 3 bases not matched to a gene; V was cut back by 1 base and J by 1 base. Germline CDR1 reads MNHEY; CDR2 reads SMNVEV (reference sequence). This CDR3 contains 15 residues.